The 18 T cell receptor beta chains in this list originate from one sample, sequenced in a study of human T cells and chemical hapten exposure. Time point described: patch test 3, about 24 weeks after DPC sensitization. Treatment: therapeutic diphenylcyclopropenone sensitization with weekly scalp DPC. TCRdb reprocessed the RACE reads with MiXCR, giving one entry per CDR3 protein. The sample contains some 62,000 distinct CDR3 sequences, 11% of which appear only once. The sequencing used whole blood, collected in connection with sensitization to the hapten diphenylcyclopropenone (DPC). These receptors all come from a woman aged 25 to 39 with alopecia areata. Some clones in this sample may be carry-over from other donors' samples.

The sample holds many counts of this clonotype. The chain has TRBV3-1 and TRBJ1-2; D gene unclear. The CDR3 is made up of 12 amino acids. The V end lost 4 bases, the J end lost 5 bases, and 8 bases lay between the germline ends. Germline assignment: CDR1 LGHDT and CDR2 YNNKEL (reference sequence). CDR3 coding DNA: TGTGCCAGCAGCCTGTGGCAGTATGGCTACACCTTC. Translation: CASSLWQYGYTF.

This clonotype was recorded many times. The V gene is TRBV7-2, the J gene TRBJ2-7; 11 nucleotides align to TRBD2. This CDR3 has 12 amino acids. Looked up from germline, CDR1 is SGHTA and CDR2 is FQGNSA. The V segment lost 9 bases and the J segment 3 bases; nucleotides outside the gene matches: 1. CDR3 region: CASGLAGYEQYF. CDR3 nucleotide sequence: TGTGCCAGTGGACTAGCGGGCTACGAGCAGTACTTC.

The chain is built from TRBV5-1 and TRBJ2-1; no definite D call. V was cut by 6 bases and J by 0 bases, with 13 bases left in between. This CDR3 has 15 amino acids. CDR1 is SGHRS and CDR2 is YFSETQ in the germline V gene. CDR3 protein: CASMGVPSSYNEQFF. CDR3 DNA: TGCGCCAGCATGGGCGTTCCGAGCTCCTACAATGAGCAGTTCTTC.

The gene calls are TRBV7-3 and TRBJ2-6, with D unclear. This CDR3 has 18 amino acids. V lost 5 bases and J 0 bases, leaving 17 bases between the germline ends. CDR1 and CDR2 (germline): SGHTA, FQGTGA. CDR3 protein: CASSQSPGISSGANVLTF. The CDR3 region has the DNA TGTGCCAGCAGCCAAAGCCCTGGGATATCCTCTGGGGCCAACGTCCTGACTTTC.

The genes are TRBV20-1 and TRBJ1-1; D gene ambiguous. The ends were cut back, 3 bases at V and 4 bases at J, with 12 bases in the middle. From germline, CDR1 is DFQATT and CDR2 SNEGSKA (reference sequence). The CDR3 totals 13 residues. The CDR3 loop is CSASIGLGTEAFF. CDR3 in DNA: TGCAGTGCTAGTATTGGGTTGGGCACTGAAGCTTTCTTT.

This clonotype was seen ten or more times. This rearrangement joins TRBV12-3 or TRBV12-4 to TRBJ2-3; tentatively, D is TRBD2 (5 bases). The CDR3 consists of 14 residues. The V end was cut by 6 bases, the J end by 5 bases, with 15 bases between. The chain's CDR3 is CASRNHGRGDTQYF. The CDR3 nucleotides are TGTGCCAGCAGGAACCACGGCCGGGGAGATACGCAGTATTTT.

This clonotype was detected only a few times. The V call is TRBV6-1, the J call TRBJ1-2; the D is unclear. Per germline, CDR1 MNHNS and CDR2 SASEGT. This CDR3 is built from 14 residues. The V end lost 4 bases, the J end lost 6 bases, and 15 bases lay between the germline ends. The CDR3 DNA sequence: TGTGCCAGCAGTGCGTCACAAAGGGTAGATGGCTACACCTTC. This gives the protein CASSASQRVDGYTF.

With regard to this clonotype: A much larger clone differs by one base, so this may be a read error. V is TRBV10-3 and J is TRBJ1-1, with D tentatively TRBD1 (5 bases). Looked up from germline, CDR1 is ENHRY and CDR2 is SYGVKD. The CDR3 loop spans 14 amino acids. CDR3 region: CTISVVGRATEAFF. For the CDR3, the DNA is TGTACCATCAGTGTCGTTGGCAGGGCTACTGAAGCTTTCTTT.

The chain employs TRBV7-8 and TRBJ2-2; D uncertain. Trimming took 1 base from V and 6 from J, leaving 9 bases between them. The CDR3 contains 14 residues. The germline CDR1 and CDR2 sequences are SGHVS and FQNEAQ. CDR3 coding DNA: TGTGCCAGCAGCTTAGGATCCCCTCCCGGGGAGCTGTTTTTT. Protein sequence: CASSLGSPPGELFF.

This clonotype was detected a few times. The V gene is TRBV18, the J gene TRBJ2-7, with a tentative D call TRBD1 (6 bases). The CDR3 contains 14 residues. Trimming cost V 2 bases and J 5 bases, with 13 bases left between them. Per the germline V gene, CDR1 is KGHSH and CDR2 is LQKENI. The CDR3 protein is CASSPRDIEDEQYF. The CDR3 DNA reads as TGTGCCAGCTCACCAAGGGACATTGAGGACGAGCAGTACTTC.

About this clonotype: The junction and the germline gene differ at one end; a read error may be behind it. This chain uses TRBV3-1 with TRBJ2-7; possibly TRBD2 for D (6 bases). The CDR3 consists of 13 residues. From germline, CDR1 is LGHDT and CDR2 YNNKEL (reference sequence). The CDR3 nucleotides are TGTGCCAGCAGCCCAGAAACGCGGAGGGAGCAGCACTTC. This gives the protein CASSPETRREQHF.

The table lists this clonotype with a few counts. The chain combines TRBV7-3 with TRBJ2-5; 8 nucleotides match TRBD2. The CDR3 spans 14 residues. The V gene end was trimmed by 7 bases and the J gene end by 3 bases; junction bases not matched to a gene: 7. CDR1 SGHTA and CDR2 FQGTGA come from the germline V gene. The CDR3 reads CASKASGSKETQYF. The CDR3 DNA reads TGTGCCAGCAAGGCTAGCGGGTCCAAAGAGACCCAGTACTTC.

This clonotype was recorded at least ten times. This chain joins TRBV7-7 and TRBJ2-5, with D unresolved. The CDR3 is 15 residues long. Between the trimmed V and J ends, which lost 0 bases and 1 base, there was a span of 9 bases. The germline gives CDR1 SSHAT, CDR2 FNYEAQ (reference sequence). For the CDR3, the DNA is TGTGCCAGCAGCTTAGCCCCGGGTCCCCAAGAGACCCAGTACTTC. Its protein is CASSLAPGPQETQYF.

The genes are TRBV5-1 and TRBJ2-1, with D possibly being TRBD2 (6 bases). Germline V CDR1 and CDR2: SGHRS, YFSETQ. The CDR3 is 15 residues long. The ends were cut back, 4 bases at V and 9 bases at J, with 20 bases in the middle. CDR3 DNA: TGCGCCAGCAGCCGCGGGACGGCGGGATACGGTGAGCAGTTCTTC. This encodes CASSRGTAGYGEQFF.

This clonotype was observed many times. The V gene is TRBV5-1, the J gene TRBJ1-1, with TRBD1 as a possible D gene (5 bases). CDR3 size: 15 residues. Germline CDR1 is SGHRS and CDR2 is YFSETQ. Trimming removed 6 bases from V and 1 base from J, with 16 bases in between. DNA of the CDR3: TGCGCCAGCACCCCCCGGGGGGGACCGAACACTGAAGCTTTCTTT. This encodes CASTPRGGPNTEAFF.

The J gene is TRBJ1-1, the V gene TRBV28; possible D gene TRBD1, 5 bases. This CDR3 is 16 amino acids long. V was clipped by 2 bases and J by 6 bases, with 19 bases between them. Germline V CDR1 and CDR2: MDHEN, SYDVKM. The CDR3 region is CASSLGEFRSGAEAFF. DNA of the CDR3: TGTGCCAGCAGTTTAGGGGAATTCCGCTCGGGGGCTGAAGCTTTCTTT.

About this clonotype: Mismatch with germline at one junction end may stem from a read error. The chain carries TRBV11-2 and TRBJ1-5; D unresolved. Germline lookup yields CDR1 SGHAT and CDR2 FQNNGV. This CDR3 region has 13 residues. CDR3 nucleotides: TGTACCAGCAGCTTCACCGATAATCAGCCCCAGCATTTT. This encodes CTSSFTDNQPQHF.

This clonotype was counted only a few times. This chain's CDR3 is CASSPPATYQETQYF. Here the CDR3 DNA reads TGTGCCAGCTCACCACCGGCCACTTACCAAGAGACCCAGTACTTC. This rearrangement joins TRBV18 to TRBJ2-5; D gene ambiguous. This CDR3 is 15 amino acids long. Germline V lookup: CDR1 KGHSH, CDR2 LQKENI. Trimming pared 0 bases from V and 0 bases from J, leaving 8 bases between.